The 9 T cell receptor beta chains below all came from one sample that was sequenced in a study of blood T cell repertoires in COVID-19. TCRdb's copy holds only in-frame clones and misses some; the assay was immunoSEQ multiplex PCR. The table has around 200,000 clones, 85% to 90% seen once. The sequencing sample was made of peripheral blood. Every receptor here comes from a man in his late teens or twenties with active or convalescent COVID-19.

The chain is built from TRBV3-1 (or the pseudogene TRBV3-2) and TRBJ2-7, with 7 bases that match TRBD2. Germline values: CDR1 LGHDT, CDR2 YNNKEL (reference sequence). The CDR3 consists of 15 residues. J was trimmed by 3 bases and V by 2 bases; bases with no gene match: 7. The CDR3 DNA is TGTGCCAGCAGCCAAAGGGGCGGGGGAATCTACGAGCAGTACTTC. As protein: CASSQRGGGIYEQYF.

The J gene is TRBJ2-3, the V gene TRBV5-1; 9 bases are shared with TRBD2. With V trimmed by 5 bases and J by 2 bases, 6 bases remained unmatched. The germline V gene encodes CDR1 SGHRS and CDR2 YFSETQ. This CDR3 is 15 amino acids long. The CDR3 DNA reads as TGCGCCAGCAGGCGGACTAGCGATATCACAGATACGCAGTATTTT. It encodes CASRRTSDITDTQYF.

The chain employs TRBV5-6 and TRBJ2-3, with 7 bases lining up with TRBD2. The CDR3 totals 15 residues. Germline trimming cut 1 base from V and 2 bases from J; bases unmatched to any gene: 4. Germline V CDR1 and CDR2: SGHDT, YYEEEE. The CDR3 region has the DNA TGTGCCAGCAGCTTGTTACTAGCGCCCACAGATACGCAGTATTTT. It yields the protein CASSLLLAPTDTQYF.

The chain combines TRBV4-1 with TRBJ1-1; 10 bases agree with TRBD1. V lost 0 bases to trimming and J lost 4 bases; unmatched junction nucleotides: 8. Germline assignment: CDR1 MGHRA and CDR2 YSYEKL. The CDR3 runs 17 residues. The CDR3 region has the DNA TGCGCCAGCAGCCAAGATCCGACAGGGGGCGTGCGCACTGAAGCTTTCTTT. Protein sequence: CASSQDPTGGVRTEAFF.

CDR3 protein: CAWSVGGSLYEQYF. In DNA, the CDR3 is TGTGCCTGGAGTGTGGGAGGGAGTTTATACGAGCAGTACTTC. The chain employs TRBV30 and TRBJ2-7; 7 bases map to TRBD2. The CDR3 extends over 14 amino acids. Germline V CDR1 and CDR2: GTSNPN, SVGIG (reference sequence). The V segment lost 0 bases and the J segment 4 bases; nucleotides outside the gene matches: 6.

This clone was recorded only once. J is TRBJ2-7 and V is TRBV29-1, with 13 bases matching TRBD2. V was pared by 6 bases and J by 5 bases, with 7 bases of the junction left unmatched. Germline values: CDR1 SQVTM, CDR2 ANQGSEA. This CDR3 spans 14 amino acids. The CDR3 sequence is CSVTGTSGNHEQYF. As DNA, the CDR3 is TGCAGCGTCACCGGGACTAGCGGGAACCACGAGCAGTACTTC.

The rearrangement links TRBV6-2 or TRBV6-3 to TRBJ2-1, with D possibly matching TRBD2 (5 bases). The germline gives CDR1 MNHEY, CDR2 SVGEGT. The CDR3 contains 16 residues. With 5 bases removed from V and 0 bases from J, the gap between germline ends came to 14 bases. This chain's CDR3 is CASSASGLGSYNEQFF. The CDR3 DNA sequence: TGTGCCAGCAGTGCATCGGGGTTGGGCTCCTACAATGAGCAGTTCTTC.

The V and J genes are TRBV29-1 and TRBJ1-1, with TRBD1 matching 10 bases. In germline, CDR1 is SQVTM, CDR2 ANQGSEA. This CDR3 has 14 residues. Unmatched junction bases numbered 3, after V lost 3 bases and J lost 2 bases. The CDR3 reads CSVERDRGNTEAFF. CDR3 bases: TGCAGCGTTGAGAGGGACAGGGGAAACACTGAAGCTTTCTTT.

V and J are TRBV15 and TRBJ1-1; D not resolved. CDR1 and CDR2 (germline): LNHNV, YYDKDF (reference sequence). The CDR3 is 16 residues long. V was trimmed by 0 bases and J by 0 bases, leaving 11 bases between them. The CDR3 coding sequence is TGTGCCACCAGCAGAGATCGGAAAAGCGTGAACACTGAAGCTTTCTTT. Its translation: CATSRDRKSVNTEAFF.